This is a list of T cell receptor beta chains from one sample in a study of T-cell reconstitution after alpha-beta-depleted transplantation in children. A single record per CDR3 protein comes from TCRdb applying MiXCR to the PCR reads. The sample contains over 450,000 distinct CDR3 sequences, about 10% of which appear only once. The specimen comprised PBMCs, sampled before TCRalphabeta/CD19-depleted stem cell transplant. The source is a child aged 2 to 10 with inherited bone marrow failure, due to receive a stem cell transplant. Each CDR3 is given with its conserved first and last residue. A D gene is named only where the DNA matches it firmly. Rows may omit the clone size; those that give it use once, few, many or a size class.

V gene	clone size	J gene	D gene	CDR3 protein	CDR3 DNA
TRBV19	.	TRBJ1-1	.	CASRRGELMNTEAFF	TGTGCCAGCAGACGGGGGGAGTTGATGAACACTGAAGCTTTCTTT
TRBV21-1	.	TRBJ2-1	.	CASSILLANEQFF	TGTGCCAGCAGCATATTACTAGCCAATGAGCAGTTCTTC
TRBV27	few	TRBJ1-4	.	CASSWGGTSNEKLFF	TGTGCCAGCAGTTGGGGAGGGACTTCTAATGAAAAACTGTTTTTT
TRBV5-1	many	TRBJ2-7	.	CASSPQGDVEQYF	TGCGCCAGCAGCCCCCAAGGGGACGTGGAGCAGTACTTC
TRBV24-1	many	TRBJ2-1	.	CATSEAKDEQFF	TGTGCCACCAGTGAGGCAAAGGATGAGCAGTTCTTC
TRBV20-1	many	TRBJ1-1	.	CSARRGYAEAFF	TGCAGTGCTAGACGTGGTTACGCTGAAGCTTTCTTT
TRBV12-5	.	TRBJ2-2	TRBD1	CASGLDRGITGELFF	TGTGCTAGTGGTTTGGACAGGGGGATCACCGGGGAGCTGTTTTTT
TRBV12-3/TRBV12-4	many	TRBJ1-1	.	CASSLQITEAFF	TGTGCCAGCAGTTTGCAGATAACTGAAGCTTTCTTT
TRBV10-3	many	TRBJ2-3	TRBD2	CAIGGTSGSISDTQYF	TGTGCCATCGGCGGGACTAGCGGGAGTATCTCAGATACGCAGTATTTT
TRBV20-1	.	TRBJ2-1	.	CSALSAGNTYNEQFF	TGCAGTGCCCTATCGGCAGGGAATACCTACAATGAGCAGTTCTTC
TRBV20-1	many	TRBJ2-7	.	CSAMPGPAEQYF	TGCAGTGCTATGCCGGGTCCTGCCGAGCAGTACTTC
TRBV6-5	many	TRBJ1-5	TRBD1	CASSYSMTGFPAHF	TGTGCCAGCAGTTACTCCATGACAGGGTTCCCCGCGCATTTT
TRBV5-1	few	TRBJ2-2	.	CASSRDFTGELFF	TGCGCCAGCAGCCGGGATTTCACCGGGGAGCTGTTTTTT
TRBV20-1	few	TRBJ2-7	TRBD2	CSARDLAASSYEQYF	TGCAGTGCTAGAGATCTAGCGGCTAGCTCCTACGAGCAGTACTTC
TRBV2	many	TRBJ1-6	TRBD1	CASSGGQGDSPLHF	TGTGCCAGCAGTGGCGGACAGGGGGATTCACCCCTCCACTTT
TRBV19	.	TRBJ2-1	TRBD1	CATTDRGNEQFF	TGTGCCACCACGGACAGGGGGAATGAGCAGTTCTTC
TRBV12-3/TRBV12-4	many	TRBJ2-7	TRBD1	CASSPGQERYEQYF	TGTGCCAGCAGTCCTGGACAGGAAAGGTACGAGCAGTACTTC
TRBV2	.	TRBJ2-2	TRBD2	CASSVKASGRPRELFF	TGTGCCAGCAGTGTTAAAGCTAGCGGGAGGCCCAGGGAGCTGTTTTTT
TRBV4-3	many	TRBJ2-2	.	CASSHEGWTGELFF	TGCGCCAGCAGCCACGAGGGCTGGACCGGGGAGCTGTTTTTT
TRBV20-1	few	TRBJ2-1	TRBD2	CSARGPIWTSNEQFF	TGCAGTGCTAGAGGGCCAATTTGGACTAGCAATGAGCAGTTCTTC
TRBV5-1	many	TRBJ2-2	.	CASSAGTQGTGELFF	TGCGCCAGCAGCGCCGGGACTCAAGGCACCGGGGAGCTGTTTTTT
TRBV30	many	TRBJ1-2	TRBD1	CAWSDLGTGDYGYTF	TGTGCCTGGAGTGACTTAGGGACAGGGGACTATGGCTACACCTTC
TRBV20-1	many	TRBJ2-3	TRBD2	CSASSRGGSTDTQYF	TGCAGTGCTAGTTCCCGGGGGGGTAGCACAGATACGCAGTATTTT
TRBV27	.	TRBJ2-3	TRBD2	CASSLFSWASATFSGGTQYF	TGTGCCAGCAGTTTGTTTTCTTGGGCTAGCGCCACGTTCAGCGGGGGTACGCAGTATTTT
TRBV20-1	.	TRBJ2-3	.	CSARDTGLGADTQYF	TGCAGTGCTAGAGATACAGGGCTGGGTGCAGATACGCAGTATTTT
TRBV27	many	TRBJ2-2	TRBD2	CASSPLAVAGGGSGELFF	TGTGCCAGCAGTCCGCTCGCAGTAGCGGGAGGAGGATCCGGGGAGCTGTTTTTT
TRBV19	.	TRBJ1-1	.	CASSSTGPDTEAFF	TGTGCCAGTAGTAGTACGGGACCGGACACTGAAGCTTTCTTT
TRBV4-3	many	TRBJ2-6	TRBD1	CASSDRDRRFSGANVLTF	TGCGCCAGCAGCGACCGGGACAGACGATTCTCTGGTGCCAACGTCCTGACTTTC
TRBV12-3/TRBV12-4	many	TRBJ2-5	.	CASSLFGGPGTQYF	TGTGCCAGCAGTTTATTCGGGGGGCCGGGGACCCAGTACTTC
TRBV20-1	many	TRBJ2-7	.	CSAPTTGGYEQYF	TGCAGTGCCCCAACTACCGGGGGTTATGAGCAGTACTTC